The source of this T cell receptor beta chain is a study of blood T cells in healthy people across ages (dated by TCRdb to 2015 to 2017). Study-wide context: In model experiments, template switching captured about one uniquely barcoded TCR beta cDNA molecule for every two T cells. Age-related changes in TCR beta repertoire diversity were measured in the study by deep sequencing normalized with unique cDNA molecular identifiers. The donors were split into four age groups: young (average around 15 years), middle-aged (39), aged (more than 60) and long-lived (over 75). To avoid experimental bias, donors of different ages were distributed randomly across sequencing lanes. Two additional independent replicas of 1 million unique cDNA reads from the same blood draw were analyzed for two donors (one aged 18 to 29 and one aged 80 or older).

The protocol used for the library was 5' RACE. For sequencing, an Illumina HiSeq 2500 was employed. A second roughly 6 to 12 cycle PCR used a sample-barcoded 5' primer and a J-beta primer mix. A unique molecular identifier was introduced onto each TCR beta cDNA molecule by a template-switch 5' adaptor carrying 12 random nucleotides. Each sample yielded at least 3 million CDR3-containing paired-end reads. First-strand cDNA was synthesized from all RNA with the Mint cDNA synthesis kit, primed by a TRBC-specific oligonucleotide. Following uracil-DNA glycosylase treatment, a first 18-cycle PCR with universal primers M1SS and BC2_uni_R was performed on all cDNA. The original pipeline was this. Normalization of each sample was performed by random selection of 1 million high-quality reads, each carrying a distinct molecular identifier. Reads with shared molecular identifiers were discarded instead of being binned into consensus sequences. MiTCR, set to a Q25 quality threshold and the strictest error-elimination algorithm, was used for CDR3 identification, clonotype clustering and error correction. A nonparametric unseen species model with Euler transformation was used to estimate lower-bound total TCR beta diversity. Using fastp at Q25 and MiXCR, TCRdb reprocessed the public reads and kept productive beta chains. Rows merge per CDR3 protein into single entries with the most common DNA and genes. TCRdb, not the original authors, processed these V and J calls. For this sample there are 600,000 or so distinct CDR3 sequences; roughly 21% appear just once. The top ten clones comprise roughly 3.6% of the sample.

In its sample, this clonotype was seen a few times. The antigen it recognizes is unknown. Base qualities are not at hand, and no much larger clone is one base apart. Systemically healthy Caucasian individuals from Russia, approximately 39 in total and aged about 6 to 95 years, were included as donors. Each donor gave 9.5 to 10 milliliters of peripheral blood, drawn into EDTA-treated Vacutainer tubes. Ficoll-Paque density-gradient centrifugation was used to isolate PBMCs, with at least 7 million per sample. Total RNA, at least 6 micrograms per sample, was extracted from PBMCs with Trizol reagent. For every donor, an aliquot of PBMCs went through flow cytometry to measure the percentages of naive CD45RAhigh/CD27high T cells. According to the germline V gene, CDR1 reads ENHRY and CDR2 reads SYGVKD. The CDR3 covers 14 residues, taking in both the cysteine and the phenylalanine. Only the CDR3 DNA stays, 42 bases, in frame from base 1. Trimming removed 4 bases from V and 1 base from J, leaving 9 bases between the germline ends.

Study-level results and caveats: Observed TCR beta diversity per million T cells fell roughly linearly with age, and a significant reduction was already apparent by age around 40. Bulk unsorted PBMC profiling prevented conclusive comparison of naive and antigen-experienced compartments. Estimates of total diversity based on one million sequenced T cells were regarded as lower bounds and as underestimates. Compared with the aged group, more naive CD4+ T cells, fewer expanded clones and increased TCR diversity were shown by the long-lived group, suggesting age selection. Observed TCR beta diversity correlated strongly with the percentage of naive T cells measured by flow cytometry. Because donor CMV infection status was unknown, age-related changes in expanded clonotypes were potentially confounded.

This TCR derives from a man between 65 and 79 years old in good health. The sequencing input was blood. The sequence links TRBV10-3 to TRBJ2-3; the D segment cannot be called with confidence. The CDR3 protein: CAISGNGGTDTQYF. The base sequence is TGTGCCATCAGTGGAAATGGAGGCACAGATACGCAGTATTTT.